The rows below give T cell receptor beta chains drawn from one sample of a study of blood T cell repertoires in COVID-19. The assay was immunoSEQ multiplex PCR, and TCRdb's table has in-frame clones only and misses some. The repertoire consists of about 200,000 clones, with around three quarters occurring once and the leading ten covering around 5.1%. The sequencing sample was made of peripheral blood. The receptor source for this set is a woman in her 70s with acute or convalescent COVID-19. The conserved cysteine and the conserved F or W are not part of the CDR3 here. Each record gives: V gene, J gene, clone size, CDR3 protein. Size is stated for part of the rows, as once, few or many counts, or as a class when the clone is expanded.

>TRBV28|TRBJ1-1|.
ASRTTEAF
>TRBV30|TRBJ2-5|.
AWSVGLAGGEETQY
>TRBV28|TRBJ1-6|.
ASTNRGGGGPLH
>TRBV3-1/TRBV3-2|TRBJ1-5|.
ASSQEGQGSNQPQH
>TRBV10-2|TRBJ2-2|.
ASSEFRAGELF
>TRBV4-1|TRBJ2-1|.
ASSQEAGLAGNSYNEQF
>TRBV19|TRBJ2-5|.
ASSIVGAGGRETQY
>TRBV6-5|TRBJ1-1|.
ASRGVRGVSTEAF
>TRBV5-6|TRBJ2-7|large
ASSLTSGRGPGTYEQY
>TRBV2|TRBJ1-1|.
ASQTEAYTEAF
>TRBV2|TRBJ1-5|.
ASSRTASNQPQH
>TRBV29-1|TRBJ2-3|.
SVEHGTSSEDTQY
>TRBV3-1/TRBV3-2|TRBJ1-2|once
ASSQGFSGIGYGYT
>TRBV18|TRBJ2-7|once
ASSPGLAGGYEQY
>TRBV28|TRBJ2-7|.
ASSLGGRASYEQY
>TRBV19|TRBJ1-5|.
ASSVTGGPQPQH
>TRBV20-1|TRBJ1-6|.
SASPDRVDSPLH
>TRBV5-1|TRBJ1-1|.
ASSLGTDGLNTEAF
>TRBV2|TRBJ2-1|.
ASTWTGVPSYNEQF
>TRBV19|TRBJ2-6|.
ATSGLALASGANVLT
>TRBV7-9|TRBJ2-5|few
ASSSGTGAQETQY
>TRBV6-5|TRBJ2-7|.
ASKTTGAYEQY
>TRBV4-1|TRBJ2-3|.
ASSRSGTTDTQY
>TRBV28|TRBJ2-3|.
ASSFLDAARPDTQY
>TRBV29-1|TRBJ2-5|.
SVEARDVPGLAGPRAQY
>TRBV7-9|TRBJ2-3|.
ASSQGTSGGTQY
>TRBV28|TRBJ1-2|.
ASSSTGNYGYT
>TRBV5-1|TRBJ2-5|.
ASSLPTGEGETQY
>TRBV14|TRBJ1-4|few
ASSQERGLNNEKLF
>TRBV19|TRBJ1-2|.
ATSYRDRDGYT
>TRBV18|TRBJ2-7|.
ASSPRDSSYEQY
>TRBV5-5|TRBJ2-3|.
ASSLPSGRFTDTQY
>TRBV5-5|TRBJ1-6|.
ASSFSPTATYNSPLH
>TRBV9|TRBJ1-4|.
ASSVGGSTNEKLF
>TRBV24-1|TRBJ2-5|.
ATSDLSEAETQY
>TRBV12-3/TRBV12-4|TRBJ2-7|.
ASRLQGGGEQY
>TRBV6-5|TRBJ2-7|.
ASSYNRGYEQY
>TRBV7-2|TRBJ2-1|.
ASSMSGPLVQF
>TRBV28|TRBJ1-6|.
ASSSGTGVGSPLH
>TRBV14|TRBJ2-7|.
ASSRVAGIYEQY
>TRBV10-3|TRBJ2-1|.
AISESTGINEQF
>TRBV9|TRBJ1-1|few
ASSPRLSMNTEAF
>TRBV29-1|TRBJ2-1|.
SVDTRVPGQGRSEQF
>TRBV14|TRBJ1-1|few
ASRGVFNTEAF